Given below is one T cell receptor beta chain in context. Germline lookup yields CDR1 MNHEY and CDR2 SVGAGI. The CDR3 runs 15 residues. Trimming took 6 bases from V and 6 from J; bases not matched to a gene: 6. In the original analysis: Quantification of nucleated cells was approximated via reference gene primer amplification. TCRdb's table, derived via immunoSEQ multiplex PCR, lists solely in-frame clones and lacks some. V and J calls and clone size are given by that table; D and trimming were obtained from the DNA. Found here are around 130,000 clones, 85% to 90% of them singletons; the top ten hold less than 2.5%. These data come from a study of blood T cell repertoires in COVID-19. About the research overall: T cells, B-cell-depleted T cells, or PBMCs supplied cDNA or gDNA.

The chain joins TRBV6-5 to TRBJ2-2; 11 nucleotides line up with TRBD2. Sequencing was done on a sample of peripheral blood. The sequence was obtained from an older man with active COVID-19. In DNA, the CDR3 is TGTGCCAGCAGGTCTAGCGGGAGGTCCCCCGGGGAGCTGTTTTTT. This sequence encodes CASRSSGRSPGELFF.